This passage covers 19 T cell receptor beta chains from one sample sequenced in a study of blood T cell repertoires in COVID-19. TCRdb's copy holds only in-frame clones and misses some; the assay was immunoSEQ multiplex PCR. In the table there are 150,000 to 200,000 clones, approximately 87% of which are singletons. The sequenced sample consisted of peripheral blood. The receptors here all came from a woman in her 70s with COVID-19, enrolled during active disease.

Note on this clone: An end of the junction differs from the germline gene, which may be a read error. The CDR3 DNA reads TGTGCTAGCAGTTTAAGCCGGGGATCCGCCAACTATGGCTACACCTTC. Amino acids: CASSLSRGSANYGYTF. The rearrangement links TRBV7-7 to TRBJ1-2; D is ambiguous. The germline V gene has CDR1 SSHAT and CDR2 FNYEAQ (reference sequence). The CDR3 length is 16 residues.

The chain joins TRBV27 to TRBJ2-5, with 10 bases lining up with TRBD2. The germline V gene encodes CDR1 MNHEY and CDR2 SMNVEV (reference sequence). The CDR3 runs 14 residues. Germline trimming cut 4 bases from V and 5 bases from J; bases unmatched to any gene: 4. CDR3 coding DNA: TGTGCCAGCAGTTCTAGCGGGAGTTGGGAGACCCAGTACTTC. It translates to CASSSSGSWETQYF.

The J gene is TRBJ2-3, the V gene TRBV19, with a possible D match to TRBD1 (6 bases). This CDR3 has 15 amino acids. The V end was cut by 7 bases, the J end by 2 bases, with 16 bases between. The V gene's germline CDR1 is LNHDA and CDR2 SQIVND (reference sequence). CDR3: CASKVTGLITDTQYF. The CDR3 region has the DNA TGTGCCAGTAAAGTCACAGGGTTAATCACAGATACGCAGTATTTT.

The chain couples TRBV6-2 or TRBV6-3 to TRBJ2-7; 10 bases align to TRBD2. Trimming removed 4 bases from V and 9 bases from J; junction bases left unmatched: 3. This CDR3 has 12 residues. CDR1 MNHEY and CDR2 SVGEGT come from the germline V gene. The CDR3 loop is CASSSGTSVQYF. The CDR3 bases are TGTGCCAGCAGTTCCGGGACTAGCGTGCAGTACTTC.

This clone was seen more than once but under ten times. The chain uses TRBV27 and TRBJ1-5; weak D call: TRBD1 (5 bases). CDR3 length: 15 residues. V was pared by 6 bases and J by 7 bases, with 19 bases between. Germline CDR1 is MNHEY and CDR2 is SMNVEV (reference sequence). CDR3 nucleotides: TGTGCCAGCAGAACCAGCAGGGAATTGGGGCAGCCCCAGCATTTT. Amino acid sequence: CASRTSRELGQPQHF.

This chain joins TRBV6-1 and TRBJ1-6; perhaps TRBD1 as D (6 bases). Germline V CDR1 and CDR2: MNHNS, SASEGT. Trimming left V 2 bases short and J 10 bases short, with 12 bases between. CDR3 length equals 14 residues. The CDR3 DNA reads as TGTGCCAGCAGTGAAACAGGGAGTGGATCACCCCTCCACTTT. Its translation is CASSETGSGSPLHF.

This clone occurred a few times. V and J are TRBV6-2 or TRBV6-3 and TRBJ1-2; D gene ambiguous. The germline CDR1 and CDR2 sequences are MNHEY and SVGEGT. V lost 6 bases and J 8 bases, leaving 13 bases between the germline ends. The CDR3 length is 12 residues. Here the CDR3 DNA reads TGTGCCAGCAGCCCGATGTCGCGGGGCTACACCTTC. Amino acids: CASSPMSRGYTF.

The chain couples TRBV2 to TRBJ1-2, with D unclear. Trimming shortened V by 4 bases and J by 2 bases, and 8 bases separated the two germline ends. The CDR3 runs 13 residues. CDR1 is SNHLY and CDR2 is FYNNEI in the germline V gene. The CDR3 reads CASSVSPNYGYTF. Here the CDR3 DNA reads TGTGCCAGCAGTGTAAGCCCCAACTATGGCTACACCTTC.

The chain recombines TRBV5-1 with TRBJ2-1, with a possible D match to TRBD1 (7 bases). Trimming removed 2 bases at V and 6 bases at J, with 15 bases between. This CDR3 comprises 15 residues. The germline gives CDR1 SGHRS, CDR2 YFSETQ. For the CDR3, the DNA is TGCGCCAGCAGCTTTCGACAGGGACTCCGCAATGAGCAGTTCTTC. Protein: CASSFRQGLRNEQFF.

The chain couples TRBV7-8 to TRBJ1-1; 8 bases match TRBD1. V shed 5 bases, J shed 1 base, and the junction held 9 bases outside the gene matches. Germline values: CDR1 SGHVS, CDR2 FQNEAQ. The CDR3 consists of 16 residues. The CDR3 loop is CASSPRTGTGNTEAFF. Here the CDR3 DNA reads TGTGCCAGCAGCCCCCGGACCGGGACAGGGAACACTGAAGCTTTCTTT.

The chain carries TRBV4-2 and TRBJ2-2, with D maybe TRBD1 (5 bases). There are 16 residues in the CDR3. Germline CDR1 is LGHNA and CDR2 is YNFKEQ. Trimming took 4 bases from V and 0 from J, leaving 12 bases between them. CDR3 sequence reads: CASSPPTAANTGELFF. In DNA, the CDR3 is TGTGCCAGCAGCCCGCCGACAGCCGCGAACACCGGGGAGCTGTTTTTT.

The rearrangement uses TRBV3-1 (or the pseudogene TRBV3-2) and TRBJ1-1; D may be TRBD1 (5 bases). V lost 3 bases to trimming and J lost 11 bases, with 16 bases between them. The CDR3 consists of 13 residues. The germline V gene has CDR1 LGHDT and CDR2 YNNKEL (reference sequence). This CDR3 is CASSHVGGSNAFF. For the CDR3, the DNA is TGTGCCAGCAGCCATGTTGGGGGGTCGAACGCTTTCTTT.

The gene calls are TRBV7-2 and TRBJ2-1; 7 positions match TRBD1. Germline loops: CDR1 SGHTA, CDR2 FQGNSA. The ends lost 5 bases at V and 2 bases at J; junction bases unmatched: 9. The CDR3 contains 16 residues. CDR3 nucleotide sequence: TGTGCCAGCAGCATCTACAGGGGCCCCCCCTACAATGAGCAGTTCTTC. Translation: CASSIYRGPPYNEQFF.

The rearrangement uses TRBV6-1 and TRBJ2-1, with unresolved D. The CDR3 runs 17 residues. Trimming took off 1 base at V and 8 bases at J, with 21 bases between the two ends. Germline V gene lookup returns CDR1 MNHNS and CDR2 SASEGT. The CDR3 region is CASSEDVGFSRWDEQFF. As DNA, the CDR3 is TGTGCCAGCAGTGAAGATGTCGGGTTTTCTCGGTGGGATGAGCAGTTCTTC.

The chain recombines TRBV4-1 with TRBJ2-1, with 11 positions matching TRBD2. The CDR3 sequence is 18 residues long. The ends lost 1 base at V and 7 bases at J; junction bases unmatched: 12. CDR1 is MGHRA, CDR2 YSYEKL, per germline. The CDR3 region is CASSQAGAGTSGVNEQFF. The CDR3 nucleotides read TGCGCCAGCAGCCAAGCGGGGGCCGGGACTAGCGGTGTGAATGAGCAGTTCTTC.

The CDR3 DNA reads as TGTGCCAGCCAAAACCTAGCGGGAGCATCCTACGAGCAGTACTTC. It encodes CASQNLAGASYEQYF. This chain connects TRBV7-8 to TRBJ2-7, with 10 bases that match TRBD2. Germline V gene lookup returns CDR1 SGHVS and CDR2 FQNEAQ. Losses at the gene ends were 8 bases for V and 1 base for J; bases not matched to a gene: 8. CDR3 length: 15 amino acids.

The chain employs TRBV28 and TRBJ2-7, with D hard to call. The CDR3 covers 14 residues. Germline V gives CDR1 MDHEN, CDR2 SYDVKM. V lost 3 bases and J 4 bases, leaving 13 bases between the germline ends. The CDR3 DNA reads as TGTGCCAGCAGTTTGCACCGGAGTCAATACGAGCAGTACTTC. Encoded protein: CASSLHRSQYEQYF.

This rearrangement joins TRBV3-1 (or the pseudogene TRBV3-2) to TRBJ2-7; D is undetermined. CDR1 is LGHDT, CDR2 YNNKEL, per germline (reference sequence). The V end was cut by 0 bases, the J end by 6 bases, with 12 bases between. This CDR3 spans 14 amino acids. Here the CDR3 DNA reads TGTGCCAGCAGCCAAGATTTGGTAGCTGGCGAGCAGTACTTC. This encodes CASSQDLVAGEQYF.

The chain is built from TRBV27 and TRBJ1-4, with D possibly being TRBD1 (5 bases). CDR1 and CDR2 (germline): MNHEY, SMNVEV (reference sequence). The CDR3 contains 16 residues. V was trimmed by 3 bases and J by 0 bases, leaving 11 bases between them. The CDR3 DNA sequence: TGTGCCAGCAGTTTTTTGGGGCCCGCAACTAATGAAAAACTGTTTTTT. Residues: CASSFLGPATNEKLFF.